Here is one T cell receptor (beta chain) with its context. The target antigen is unknown. CDR1 and CDR2 (germline): MNHEY, SVGAGI. The CDR3 extends over 13 amino acids. The ends were cut back, 3 bases at V and 6 bases at J, with 11 bases in the middle. The TCR beta profiling, which covered VDJ combination and CDR3 sequence, was carried out using genomic DNA as the template. TCRdb re-called the reads with MiXCR, one entry per CDR3 protein. The sample consists of 150,000 to 200,000 distinct CDR3 sequences, 55% to 70% of them appearing once. The source of the sample is a study of CD8+CD57+ T cells in acquired aplastic anemia. Findings of the study overall: Patients and controls shared fewer than 30 CD8+ CDR3 sequences. The study found no significant CD8+ Simpson's diversity difference between patients and controls.

The chain has TRBV6-5 and TRBJ1-2; D uncertain. Sequencing input: sorted CD4+, CD8+, or CD8+CD57+ T cells (not recorded which) from PBMCs. This TCR derives from a human donor with severe aplastic anemia or a healthy control (not recorded which). CDR3 nucleotides: TGTGCCAGCAGTTATCGAAGTTCCGATGGCTACACCTTC. Translated: CASSYRSSDGYTF.